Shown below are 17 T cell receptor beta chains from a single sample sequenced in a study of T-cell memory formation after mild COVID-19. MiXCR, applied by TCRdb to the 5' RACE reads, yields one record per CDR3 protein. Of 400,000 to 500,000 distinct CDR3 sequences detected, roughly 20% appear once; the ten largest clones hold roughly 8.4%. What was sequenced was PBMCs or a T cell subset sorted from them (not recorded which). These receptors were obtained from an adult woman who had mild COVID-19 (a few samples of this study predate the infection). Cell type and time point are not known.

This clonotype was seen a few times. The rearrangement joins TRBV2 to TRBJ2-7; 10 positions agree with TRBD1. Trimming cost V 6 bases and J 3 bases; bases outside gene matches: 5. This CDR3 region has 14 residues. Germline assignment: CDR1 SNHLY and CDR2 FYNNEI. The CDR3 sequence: CASRNGQGGYEQYF. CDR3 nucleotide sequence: TGTGCCAGCAGGAACGGACAGGGGGGCTACGAGCAGTACTTC.

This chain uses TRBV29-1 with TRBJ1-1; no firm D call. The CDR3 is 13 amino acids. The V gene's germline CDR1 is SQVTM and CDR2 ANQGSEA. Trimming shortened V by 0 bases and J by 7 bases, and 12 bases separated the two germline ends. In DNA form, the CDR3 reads TGCAGCGTTGAAGAGGCGGCTTCCATTGAAGCTTTCTTT. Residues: CSVEEAASIEAFF.

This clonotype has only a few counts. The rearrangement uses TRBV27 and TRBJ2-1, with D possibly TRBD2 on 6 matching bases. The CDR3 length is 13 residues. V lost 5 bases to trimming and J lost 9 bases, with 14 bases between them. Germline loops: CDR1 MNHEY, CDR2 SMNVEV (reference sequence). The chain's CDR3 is CASSPPLALEQFF. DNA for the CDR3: TGTGCCAGCAGTCCCCCTCTAGCGCTTGAGCAGTTCTTC.

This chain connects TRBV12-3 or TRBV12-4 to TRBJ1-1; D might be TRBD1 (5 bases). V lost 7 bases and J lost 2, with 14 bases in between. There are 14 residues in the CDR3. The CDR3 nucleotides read TGTGCCAGCACCCCGGGGGGTTATAACACTGAAGCTTTCTTT. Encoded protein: CASTPGGYNTEAFF.

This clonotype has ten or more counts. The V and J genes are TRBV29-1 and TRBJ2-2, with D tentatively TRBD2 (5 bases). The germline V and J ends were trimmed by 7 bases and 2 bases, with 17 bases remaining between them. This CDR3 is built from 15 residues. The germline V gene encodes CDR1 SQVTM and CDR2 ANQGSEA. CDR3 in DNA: TGCAGCGGCCTCGGGATAGAAGTCAACACCGGGGAGCTGTTTTTT. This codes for CSGLGIEVNTGELFF.

The CDR3 bases are TGTGCCAGCAGCGTTTTGGGGCTCTCCTACAATGAGCAGTTCTTC. Its translation is CASSVLGLSYNEQFF. The V gene is TRBV9, the J gene TRBJ2-1; tentatively, D is TRBD1 (5 bases). Germline-derived CDR1 and CDR2 are SGDLS and YYNGEE. V was pared by 2 bases and J by 0 bases, with 9 bases between. The CDR3 is 15 residues long.

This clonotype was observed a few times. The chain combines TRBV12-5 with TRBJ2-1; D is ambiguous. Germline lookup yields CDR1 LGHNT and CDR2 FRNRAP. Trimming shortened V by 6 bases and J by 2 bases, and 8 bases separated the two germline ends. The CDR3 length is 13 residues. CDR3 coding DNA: TGTGCTAGTGGCGGATACCCCTACAATGAGCAGTTCTTC. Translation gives CASGGYPYNEQFF.

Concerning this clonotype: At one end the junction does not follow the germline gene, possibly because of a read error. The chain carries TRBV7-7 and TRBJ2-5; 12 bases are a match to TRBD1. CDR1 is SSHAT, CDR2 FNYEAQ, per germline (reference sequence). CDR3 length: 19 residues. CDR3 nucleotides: TGTGCTAGCAGCTCTCCAGAGGGACAGGGGGCTTCGAACCAAGAGACCCAGTACTTC. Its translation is CASSSPEGQGASNQETQYF.

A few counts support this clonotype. CDR3 nucleotides: TGTGCCAGCAGTGGGAGGGGGAGTCGAGAGACCCAGTACTTC. Its protein is CASSGRGSRETQYF. This chain links TRBV6-1 with TRBJ2-5; tentatively, D is TRBD1 or TRBD2 (6 bases each). V was cut by 4 bases and J by 4 bases, with 13 bases left in between. CDR3 length equals 14 residues. Germline V gene sequence: CDR1 MNHNS, CDR2 SASEGT.

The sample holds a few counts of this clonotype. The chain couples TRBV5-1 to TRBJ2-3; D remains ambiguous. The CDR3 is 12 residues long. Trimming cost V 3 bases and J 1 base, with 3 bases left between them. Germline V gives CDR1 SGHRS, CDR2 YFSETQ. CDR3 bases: TGCGCCAGCAGCTACCGCACAGATACGCAGTATTTT. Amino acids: CASSYRTDTQYF.

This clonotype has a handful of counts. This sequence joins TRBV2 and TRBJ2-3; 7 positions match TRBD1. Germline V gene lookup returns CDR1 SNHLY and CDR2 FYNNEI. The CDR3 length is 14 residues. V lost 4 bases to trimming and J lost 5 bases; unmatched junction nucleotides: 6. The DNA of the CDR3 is TGTGCCAGCAGTGGGGCAGGGGGTATAGATACGCAGTATTTT. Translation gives CASSGAGGIDTQYF.

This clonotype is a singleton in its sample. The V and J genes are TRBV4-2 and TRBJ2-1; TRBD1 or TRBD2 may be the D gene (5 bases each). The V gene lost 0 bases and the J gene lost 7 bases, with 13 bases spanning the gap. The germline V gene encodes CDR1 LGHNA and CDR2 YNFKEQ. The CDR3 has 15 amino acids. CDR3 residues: CASSQDDGAGNEQFF. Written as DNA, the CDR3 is TGTGCCAGCAGCCAAGATGATGGGGCGGGTAATGAGCAGTTCTTC.

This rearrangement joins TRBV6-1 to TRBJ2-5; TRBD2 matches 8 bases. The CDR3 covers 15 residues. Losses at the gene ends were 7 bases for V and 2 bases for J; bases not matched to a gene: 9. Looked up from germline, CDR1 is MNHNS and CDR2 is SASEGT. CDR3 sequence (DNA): TGTGCCAGCACCTACCTTAGCGGGGAACAAGAGACCCAGTACTTC. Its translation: CASTYLSGEQETQYF.

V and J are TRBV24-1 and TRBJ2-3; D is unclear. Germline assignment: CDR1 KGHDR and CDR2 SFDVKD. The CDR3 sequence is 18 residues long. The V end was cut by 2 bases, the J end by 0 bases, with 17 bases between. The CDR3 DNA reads TGTGCCACCAGTGATTACCCCGGTCGCGGACGGAGCACAGATACGCAGTATTTT. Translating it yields CATSDYPGRGRSTDTQYF.

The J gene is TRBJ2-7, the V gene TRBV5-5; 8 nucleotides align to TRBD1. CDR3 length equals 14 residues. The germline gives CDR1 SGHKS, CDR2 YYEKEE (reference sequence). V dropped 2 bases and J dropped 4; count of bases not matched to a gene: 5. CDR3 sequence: CASSLPGQVYEQYF. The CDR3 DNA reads TGTGCCAGCAGCTTACCGGGACAGGTTTACGAGCAGTACTTC.

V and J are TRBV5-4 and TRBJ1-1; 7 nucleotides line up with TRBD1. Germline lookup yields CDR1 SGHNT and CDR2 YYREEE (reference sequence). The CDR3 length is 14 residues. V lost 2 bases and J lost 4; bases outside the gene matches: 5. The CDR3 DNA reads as TGTGCCAGCAGCTTACAGGGGCGGAGCACTGAAGCTTTCTTT. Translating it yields CASSLQGRSTEAFF.

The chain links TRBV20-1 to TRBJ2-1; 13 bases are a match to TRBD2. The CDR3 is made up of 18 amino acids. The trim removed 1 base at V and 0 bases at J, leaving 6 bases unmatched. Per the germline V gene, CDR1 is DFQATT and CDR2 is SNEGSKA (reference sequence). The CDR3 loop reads CSARVTSGGTSSYNEQFF. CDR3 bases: TGCAGTGCTAGAGTGACTAGCGGGGGGACGAGCTCCTACAATGAGCAGTTCTTC.